This is a list of T cell receptor beta chains from one sample in a study of HIV-infected patients and healthy controls. TCRdb reprocessed the 5' RACE reads via MiXCR and lists one record per CDR3 protein. The sample holds 15,000 to 20,000 distinct CDR3 sequences, 8% to 10% seen once. Specimen: blood, collected during antiretroviral therapy. The source of these receptors is an adult with HIV infection. CDR3s leave out the opening cysteine and the closing phenylalanine or tryptophan. Fields, in order: J gene, V gene, clone size, CDR3 protein. Clone size appears in some rows only: once, few, many, or a class for an expanded clone.

>TRBJ2-3|TRBV5-1|few
ASSLYPGQGKDTQY
>TRBJ1-2|TRBV13|-
ASSPPLQYSGTAYGYT
>TRBJ1-5|TRBV7-8|many
ASRQGADSQPQH
>TRBJ2-1|TRBV15|many
ATISRSGASYNEQF
>TRBJ1-4|TRBV18|many
ASSRPGKEKLF
>TRBJ1-1|TRBV30|many
AWGGSNTEAF
>TRBJ2-6|TRBV6-6|many
ASSSPRTGVSGANVLT
>TRBJ2-1|TRBV12-3/TRBV12-4|many
ASSLRLEDNEQF
>TRBJ2-1|TRBV6-5|-
ASSYSNPSGGAAYNEQF
>TRBJ2-1|TRBV6-5|many
ASSWTSGDGSEQF
>TRBJ2-3|TRBV7-9|many
ASSSDREGSTDTQY
>TRBJ1-1|TRBV20-1|-
SASEGTNTEAF
>TRBJ2-5|TRBV7-2|-
ASSLALAGGQETQY
>TRBJ1-5|TRBV6-6|-
DASLQGQPQH
>TRBJ1-2|TRBV4-1|many
ASSQVRLNYGYT
>TRBJ1-1|TRBV19|-
ASSSWDSGHMGTEAF
>TRBJ2-7|TRBV20-1|medium-sized
SARLDSEQY
>TRBJ2-1|TRBV15|once
ATLSGTGYNEQF
>TRBJ2-1|TRBV4-1|-
ASSQDSRDYLPPQSKF
>TRBJ1-3|TRBV5-1|large
ASSLEAGRPFGNTIY
>TRBJ1-6|TRBV7-9|many
ASSLRHVGDAGNSPLH
>TRBJ1-1|TRBV30|many
AWTPDTIEAF
>TRBJ2-7|TRBV5-1|many
ASSDSGTAPEQY
>TRBJ2-2|TRBV5-5|few
ASSFETWETGELF
>TRBJ2-2|TRBV6-4|-
ASSDGDRLAGELF
>TRBJ2-3|TRBV6-1|many
ASASGQFSTDTQY
>TRBJ2-7|TRBV7-3|many
ASSLSEVSYEQY
>TRBJ2-1|TRBV9|medium-sized
ASSVWGEDEQF
>TRBJ1-4|TRBV29-1|many
SVSGTGSQLNEKLF
>TRBJ2-7|TRBV7-9|large
ASSGIQGAESSYEQY
>TRBJ2-3|TRBV30|many
ARAVPGTDTQY